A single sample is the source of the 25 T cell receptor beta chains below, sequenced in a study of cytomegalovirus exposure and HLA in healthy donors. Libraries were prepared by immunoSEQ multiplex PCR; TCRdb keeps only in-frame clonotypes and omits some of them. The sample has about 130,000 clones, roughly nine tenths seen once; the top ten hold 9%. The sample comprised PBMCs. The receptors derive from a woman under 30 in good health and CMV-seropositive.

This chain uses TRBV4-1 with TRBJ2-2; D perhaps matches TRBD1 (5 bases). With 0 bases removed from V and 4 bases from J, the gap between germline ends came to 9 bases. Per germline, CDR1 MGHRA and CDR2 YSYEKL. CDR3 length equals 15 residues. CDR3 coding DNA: TGCGCCAGCAGCCAAGACGTGGGGCTCACCGGGGAGCTGTTTTTT. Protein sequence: CASSQDVGLTGELFF.

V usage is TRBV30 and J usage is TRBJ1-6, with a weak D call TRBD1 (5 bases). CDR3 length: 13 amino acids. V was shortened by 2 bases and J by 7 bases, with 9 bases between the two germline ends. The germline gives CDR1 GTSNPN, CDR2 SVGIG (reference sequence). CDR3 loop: CAWSPQGNSPLHF. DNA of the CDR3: TGTGCCTGGAGTCCCCAGGGAAATTCACCCCTCCACTTT. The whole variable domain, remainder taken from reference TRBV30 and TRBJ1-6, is SQTIHQWPATLVQPVGSPLSLECTVEGTSNPNLYWYRQAAGRGLQLLFYSVGIGQISSEVPQNLSASRPQDRQFILSSKKLLLSDSGFYLCAWSPQGNSPLHFGNGTRLTVT.

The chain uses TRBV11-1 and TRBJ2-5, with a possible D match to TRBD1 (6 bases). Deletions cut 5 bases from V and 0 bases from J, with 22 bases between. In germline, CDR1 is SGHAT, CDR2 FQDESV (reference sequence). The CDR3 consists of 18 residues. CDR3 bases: TGTGCCAGCAGCATGGGAACGGCAGGGGTCACGTACCAAGAGACCCAGTACTTC. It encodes CASSMGTAGVTYQETQYF. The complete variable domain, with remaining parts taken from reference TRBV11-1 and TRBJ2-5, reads EAEVAQSPRYKITEKSQAVAFWCDPISGHATLYWYRQILGQGPELLVQFQDESVVDDSQLPKDRFSAERLKGVDSTLKIQPAELGDSAMYLCASSMGTAGVTYQETQYFGPGTRLLVL.

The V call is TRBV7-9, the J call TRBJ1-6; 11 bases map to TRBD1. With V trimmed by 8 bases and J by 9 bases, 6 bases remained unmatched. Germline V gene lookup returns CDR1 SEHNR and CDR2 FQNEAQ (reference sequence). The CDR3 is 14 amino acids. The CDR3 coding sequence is TGTGCCAGCTTAAGCGGGACAGGGGGTTCACCCCTCCACTTT. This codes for CASLSGTGGSPLHF.

The CDR3 DNA sequence: TGTGCCAGCAGCTCCGGGACAGGGGTTGTAAACACCATATATTTT. The encoded protein is CASSSGTGVVNTIYF. The V call is TRBV7-9, the J call TRBJ1-3, with 10 bases identical to TRBD1. Germline CDR1 SEHNR, CDR2 FQNEAQ (reference sequence). V shed 4 bases and J 6 bases; nucleotides not matched to a gene: 6. The CDR3 has 15 amino acids.

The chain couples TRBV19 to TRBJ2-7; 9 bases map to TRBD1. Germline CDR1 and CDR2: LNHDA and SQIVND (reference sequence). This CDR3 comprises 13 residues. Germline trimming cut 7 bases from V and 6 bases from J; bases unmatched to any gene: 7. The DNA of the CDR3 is TGTGCCAGTAACACCGGGACAGGGAGCGAGCAGTACTTC. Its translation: CASNTGTGSEQYF.

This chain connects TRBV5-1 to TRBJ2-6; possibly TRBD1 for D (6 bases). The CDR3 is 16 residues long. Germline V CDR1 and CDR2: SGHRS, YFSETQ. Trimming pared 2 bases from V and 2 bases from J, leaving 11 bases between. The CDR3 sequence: CASSFTGFPGANVLTF. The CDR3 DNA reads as TGCGCCAGCAGCTTTACAGGGTTCCCTGGGGCCAACGTCCTGACTTTC.

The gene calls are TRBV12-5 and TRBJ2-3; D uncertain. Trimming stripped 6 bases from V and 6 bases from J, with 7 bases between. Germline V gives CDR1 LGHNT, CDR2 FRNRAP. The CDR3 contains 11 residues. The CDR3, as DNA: TGTGCTAGTGGCGAGGCTGATACGCAGTATTTT. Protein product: CASGEADTQYF.

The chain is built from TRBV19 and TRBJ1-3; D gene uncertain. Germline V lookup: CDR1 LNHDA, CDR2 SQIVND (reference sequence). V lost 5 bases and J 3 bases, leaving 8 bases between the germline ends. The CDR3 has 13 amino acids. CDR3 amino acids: CASSGFSGNTIYF. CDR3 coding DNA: TGTGCCAGTAGTGGTTTCAGTGGAAACACCATATATTTT.

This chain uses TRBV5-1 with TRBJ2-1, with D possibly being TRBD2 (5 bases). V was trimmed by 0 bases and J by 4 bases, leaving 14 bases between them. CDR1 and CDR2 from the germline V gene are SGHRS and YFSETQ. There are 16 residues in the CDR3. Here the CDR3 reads CASSLDAGYGYNEQFF. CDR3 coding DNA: TGCGCCAGCAGCTTGGATGCGGGCTACGGGTACAATGAGCAGTTCTTC.

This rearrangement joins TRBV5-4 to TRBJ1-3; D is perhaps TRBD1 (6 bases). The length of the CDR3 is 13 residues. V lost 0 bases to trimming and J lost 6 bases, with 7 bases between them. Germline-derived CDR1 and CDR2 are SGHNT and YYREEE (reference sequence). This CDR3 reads CASSLDRANTIYF. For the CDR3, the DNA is TGTGCCAGCAGCTTGGACAGGGCAAACACCATATATTTT. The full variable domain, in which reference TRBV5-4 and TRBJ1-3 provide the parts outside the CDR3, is ETGVTQSPTHLIKTRGQQVTLRCSSQSGHNTVSWYQQALGQGPQFIFQYYREEENGRGNFPPRFSGLQFPNYSSELNVNALELDDSALYLCASSLDRANTIYFGEGSWLTVV.

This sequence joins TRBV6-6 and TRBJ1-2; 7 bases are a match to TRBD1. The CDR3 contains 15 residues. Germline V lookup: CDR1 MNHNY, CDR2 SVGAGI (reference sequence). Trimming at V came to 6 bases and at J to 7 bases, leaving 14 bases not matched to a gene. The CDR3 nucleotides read TGTGCCAGCAGCCCGCGACAGGGTGGATTGTTTGGCTACACCTTC. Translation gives CASSPRQGGLFGYTF.

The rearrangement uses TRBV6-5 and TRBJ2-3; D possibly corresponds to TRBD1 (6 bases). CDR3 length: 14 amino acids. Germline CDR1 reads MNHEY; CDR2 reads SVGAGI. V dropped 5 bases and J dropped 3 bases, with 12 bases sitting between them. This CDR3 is CASSRPTGTDTQYF. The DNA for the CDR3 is TGTGCCAGCAGTCGTCCAACAGGGACAGATACGCAGTATTTT.

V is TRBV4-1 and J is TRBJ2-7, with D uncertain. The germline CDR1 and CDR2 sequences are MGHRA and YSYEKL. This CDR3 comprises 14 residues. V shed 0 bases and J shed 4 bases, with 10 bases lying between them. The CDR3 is CASSQEDPLYEQYF. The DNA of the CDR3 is TGCGCCAGCAGCCAAGAAGACCCACTATACGAGCAGTACTTC.

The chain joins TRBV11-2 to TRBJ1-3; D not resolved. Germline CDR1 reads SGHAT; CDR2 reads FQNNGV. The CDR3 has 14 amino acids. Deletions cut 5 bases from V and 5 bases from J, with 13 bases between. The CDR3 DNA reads TGTGCCAGCAGCCCCGGTCTTGTTCGAAACACCATATATTTT. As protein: CASSPGLVRNTIYF.

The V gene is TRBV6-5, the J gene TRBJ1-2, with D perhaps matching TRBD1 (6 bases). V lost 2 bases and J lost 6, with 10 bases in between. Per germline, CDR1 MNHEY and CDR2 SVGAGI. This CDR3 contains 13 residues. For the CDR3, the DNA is TGTGCCAGCAGTTACGTGGGGGCTAATGGCTACACCTTC. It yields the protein CASSYVGANGYTF.

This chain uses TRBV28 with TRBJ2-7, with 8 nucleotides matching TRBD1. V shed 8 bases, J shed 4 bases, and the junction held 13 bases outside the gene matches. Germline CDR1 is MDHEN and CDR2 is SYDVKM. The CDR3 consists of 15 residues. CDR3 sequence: CASLRGPGGYYEQYF. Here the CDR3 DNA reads TGTGCCAGCCTCAGGGGGCCCGGAGGCTATTACGAGCAGTACTTC. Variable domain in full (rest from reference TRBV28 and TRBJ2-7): DVKVTQSSRYLVKRTGEKVFLECVQDMDHENMFWYRQDPGLGLRLIYFSYDVKMKEKGDIPEGYSVSREKKERFSLILESASTNQTSMYLCASLRGPGGYYEQYFGPGTRLTVT.

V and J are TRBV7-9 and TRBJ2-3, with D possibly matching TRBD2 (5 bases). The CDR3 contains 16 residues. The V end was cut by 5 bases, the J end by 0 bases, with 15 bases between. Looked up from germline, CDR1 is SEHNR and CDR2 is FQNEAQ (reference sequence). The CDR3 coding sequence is TGTGCCAGCAGCCAAGTCCAGCGGCTTAGCACAGATACGCAGTATTTT. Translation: CASSQVQRLSTDTQYF.

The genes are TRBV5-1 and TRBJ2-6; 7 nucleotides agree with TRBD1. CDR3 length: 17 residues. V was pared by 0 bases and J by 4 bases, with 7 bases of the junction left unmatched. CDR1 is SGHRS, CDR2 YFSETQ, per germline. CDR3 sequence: CASSLGHDRVGANVLTF. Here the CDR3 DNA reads TGCGCCAGCAGCTTGGGACACGACAGGGTGGGGGCCAACGTCCTGACTTTC. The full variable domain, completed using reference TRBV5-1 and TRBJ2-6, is KAGVTQTPRYLIKTRGQQVTLSCSPISGHRSVSWYQQTPGQGLQFLFEYFSETQRNKGNFPGRFSGRQFSNSRSEMNVSTLELGDSALYLCASSLGHDRVGANVLTFGAGSRLTVL.

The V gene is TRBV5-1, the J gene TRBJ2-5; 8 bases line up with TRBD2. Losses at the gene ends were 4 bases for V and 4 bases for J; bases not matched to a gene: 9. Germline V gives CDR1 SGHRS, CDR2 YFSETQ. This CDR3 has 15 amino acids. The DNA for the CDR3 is TGCGCCAGCAGCCAAGGACGGGGGGGAGGAGAGACCCAGTACTTC. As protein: CASSQGRGGGETQYF.

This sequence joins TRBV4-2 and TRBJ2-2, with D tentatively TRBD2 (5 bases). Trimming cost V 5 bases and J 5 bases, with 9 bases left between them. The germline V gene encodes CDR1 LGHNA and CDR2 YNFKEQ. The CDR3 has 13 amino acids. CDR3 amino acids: CASSDRGTGELFF. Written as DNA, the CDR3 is TGTGCCAGCAGCGACCGAGGGACCGGGGAGCTGTTTTTT.

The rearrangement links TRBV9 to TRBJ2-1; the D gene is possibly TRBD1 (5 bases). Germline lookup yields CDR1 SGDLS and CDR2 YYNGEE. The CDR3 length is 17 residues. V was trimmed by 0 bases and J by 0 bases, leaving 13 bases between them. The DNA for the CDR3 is TGTGCCAGCAGCGTAGGGGGCCTGCTGAGCTCCTACAATGAGCAGTTCTTC. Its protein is CASSVGGLLSSYNEQFF.

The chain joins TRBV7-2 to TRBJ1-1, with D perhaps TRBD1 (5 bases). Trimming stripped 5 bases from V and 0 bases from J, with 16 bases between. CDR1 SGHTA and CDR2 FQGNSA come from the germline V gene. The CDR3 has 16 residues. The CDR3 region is CASSPLTVLMNTEAFF. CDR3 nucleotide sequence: TGTGCCAGCAGCCCCCTGACAGTTCTCATGAACACTGAAGCTTTCTTT.

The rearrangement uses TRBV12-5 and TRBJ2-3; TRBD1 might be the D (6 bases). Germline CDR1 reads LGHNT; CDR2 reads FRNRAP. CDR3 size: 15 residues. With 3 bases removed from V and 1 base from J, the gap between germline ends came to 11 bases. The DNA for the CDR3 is TGTGCTAGTGGTTTTGGGGCAGGGGGCACAGATACGCAGTATTTT. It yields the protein CASGFGAGGTDTQYF.

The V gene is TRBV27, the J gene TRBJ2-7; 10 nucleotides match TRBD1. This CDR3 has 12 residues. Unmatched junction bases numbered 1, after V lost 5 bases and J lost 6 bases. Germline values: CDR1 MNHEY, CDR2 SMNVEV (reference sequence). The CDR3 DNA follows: TGTGCCAGCAGTCGGACAGGGGGCGAGCAGTACTTC. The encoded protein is CASSRTGGEQYF.